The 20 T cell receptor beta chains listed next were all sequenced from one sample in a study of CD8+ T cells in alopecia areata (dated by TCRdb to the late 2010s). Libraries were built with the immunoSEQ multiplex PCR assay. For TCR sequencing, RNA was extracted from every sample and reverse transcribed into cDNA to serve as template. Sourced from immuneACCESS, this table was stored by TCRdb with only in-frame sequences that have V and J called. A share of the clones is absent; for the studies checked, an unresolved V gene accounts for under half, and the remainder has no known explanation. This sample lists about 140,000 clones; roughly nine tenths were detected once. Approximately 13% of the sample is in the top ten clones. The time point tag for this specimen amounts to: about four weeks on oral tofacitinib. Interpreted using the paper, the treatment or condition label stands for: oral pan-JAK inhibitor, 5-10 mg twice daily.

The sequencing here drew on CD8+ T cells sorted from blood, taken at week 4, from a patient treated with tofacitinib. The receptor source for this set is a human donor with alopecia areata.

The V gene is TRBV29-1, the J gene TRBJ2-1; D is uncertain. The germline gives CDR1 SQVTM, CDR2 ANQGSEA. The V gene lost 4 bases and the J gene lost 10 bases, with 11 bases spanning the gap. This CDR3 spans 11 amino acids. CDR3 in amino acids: CSVAMGWEQFF. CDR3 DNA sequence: TGCAGCGTTGCTATGGGCTGGGAGCAGTTCTTC.

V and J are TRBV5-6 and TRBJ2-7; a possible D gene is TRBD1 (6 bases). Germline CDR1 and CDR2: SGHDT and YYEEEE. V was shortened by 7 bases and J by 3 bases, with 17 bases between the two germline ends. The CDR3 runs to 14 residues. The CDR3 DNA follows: TGTGCCAGCGAAGCGGCAGGGGCTATCTACGAGCAGTACTTC. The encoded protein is CASEAAGAIYEQYF.

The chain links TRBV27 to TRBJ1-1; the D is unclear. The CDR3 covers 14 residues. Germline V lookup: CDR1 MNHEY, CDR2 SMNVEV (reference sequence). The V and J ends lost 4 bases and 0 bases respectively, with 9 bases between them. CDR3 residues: CASSSRRVNTEAFF. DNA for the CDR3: TGTGCCAGCAGTTCAAGACGGGTGAACACTGAAGCTTTCTTT.

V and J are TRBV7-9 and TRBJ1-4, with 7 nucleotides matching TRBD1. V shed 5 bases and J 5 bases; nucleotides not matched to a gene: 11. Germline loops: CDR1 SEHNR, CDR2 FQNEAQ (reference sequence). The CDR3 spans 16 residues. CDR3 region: CASSPGQVGTNEKLFF. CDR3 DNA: TGTGCCAGCAGCCCAGGACAGGTTGGGACCAATGAAAAACTGTTTTTT.

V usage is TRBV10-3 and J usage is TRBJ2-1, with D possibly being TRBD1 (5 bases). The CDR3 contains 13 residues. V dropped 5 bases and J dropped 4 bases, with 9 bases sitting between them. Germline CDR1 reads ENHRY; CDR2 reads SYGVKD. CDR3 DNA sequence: TGTGCCATCAGTCCGACAGTTTACAATGAGCAGTTCTTC. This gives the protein CAISPTVYNEQFF.

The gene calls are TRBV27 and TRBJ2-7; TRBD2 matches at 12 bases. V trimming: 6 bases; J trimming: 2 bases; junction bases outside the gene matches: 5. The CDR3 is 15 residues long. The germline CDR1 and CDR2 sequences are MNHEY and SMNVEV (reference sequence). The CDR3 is CASRHRLAGAYEQYF. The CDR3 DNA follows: TGTGCCAGCAGGCACCGACTAGCGGGGGCCTACGAGCAGTACTTC.

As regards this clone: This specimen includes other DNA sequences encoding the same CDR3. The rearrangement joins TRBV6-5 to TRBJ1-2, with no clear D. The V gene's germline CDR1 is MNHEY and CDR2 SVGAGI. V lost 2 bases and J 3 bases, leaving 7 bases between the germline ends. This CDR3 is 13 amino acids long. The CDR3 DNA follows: TGTGCCAGCAGTTACGGCCAGGACTATGGCTACACCTTC. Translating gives CASSYGQDYGYTF.

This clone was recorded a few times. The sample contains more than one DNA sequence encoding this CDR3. CDR3 in amino acids: CASSLAGELFF. CDR3 DNA: TGTGCCAGCAGCTTGGCCGGGGAGCTGTTTTTT. The chain combines TRBV7-9 with TRBJ2-2; D is unclear. The V end lost 3 bases, the J end lost 6 bases, and 2 bases lay between the germline ends. Germline loops: CDR1 SEHNR, CDR2 FQNEAQ (reference sequence). CDR3 length: 11 amino acids.

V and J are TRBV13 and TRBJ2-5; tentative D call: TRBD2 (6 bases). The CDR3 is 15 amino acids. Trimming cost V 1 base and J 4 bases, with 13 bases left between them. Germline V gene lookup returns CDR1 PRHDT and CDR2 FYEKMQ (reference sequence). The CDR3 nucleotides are TGTGCCAGCAGCTTAGTTGGCGGGGTGGCAGAGACCCAGTACTTC. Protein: CASSLVGGVAETQYF. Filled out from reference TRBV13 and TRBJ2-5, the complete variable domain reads AAGVIQSPRHLIKEKRETATLKCYPIPRHDTVYWYQQGPGQDPQFLISFYEKMQSDKGSIPDRFSAQQFSDYHSELNMSSLELGDSALYFCASSLVGGVAETQYFGPGTRLLVL.

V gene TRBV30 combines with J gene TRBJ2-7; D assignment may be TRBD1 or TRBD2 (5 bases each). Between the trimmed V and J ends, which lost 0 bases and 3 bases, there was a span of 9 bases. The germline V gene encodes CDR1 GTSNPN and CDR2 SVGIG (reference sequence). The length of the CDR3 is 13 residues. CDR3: CAWSVAGSYEQYF. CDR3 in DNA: TGTGCCTGGAGTGTAGCAGGGAGCTACGAGCAGTACTTC.

DNA for the CDR3: TGTGCCAGCAGCTCCGGACAGGTTAACGAGCAGTACTTC. It codes for CASSSGQVNEQYF. The chain joins TRBV11-2 to TRBJ2-7, with 7 bases matching TRBD1. Per germline, CDR1 SGHAT and CDR2 FQNNGV. Unmatched junction bases numbered 5, after V lost 4 bases and J lost 5 bases. The CDR3 is 13 residues long. Full variable domain (rest looked up from reference TRBV11-2 and TRBJ2-7): EAGVAQSPRYKIIEKRQSVAFWCNPISGHATLYWYQQILGQGPKLLIQFQNNGVVDDSQLPKDRFSAERLKGVDSTLKIQPAKLEDSAVYLCASSSGQVNEQYFGPGTRLTVT.

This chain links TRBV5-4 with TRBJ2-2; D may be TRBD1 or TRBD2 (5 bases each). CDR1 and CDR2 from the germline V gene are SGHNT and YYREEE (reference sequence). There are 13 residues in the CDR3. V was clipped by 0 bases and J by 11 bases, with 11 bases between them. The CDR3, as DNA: TGTGCCAGCAGCTTGGGGGGGATCCGAGAGCTGTTTTTT. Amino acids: CASSLGGIRELFF.

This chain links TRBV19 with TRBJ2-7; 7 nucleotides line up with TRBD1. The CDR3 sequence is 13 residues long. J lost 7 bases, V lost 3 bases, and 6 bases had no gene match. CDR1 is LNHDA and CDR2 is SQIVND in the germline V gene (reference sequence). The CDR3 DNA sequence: TGTGCCAGTAGTATTACAGGGGATGCTGAGCAGTACTTC. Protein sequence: CASSITGDAEQYF.

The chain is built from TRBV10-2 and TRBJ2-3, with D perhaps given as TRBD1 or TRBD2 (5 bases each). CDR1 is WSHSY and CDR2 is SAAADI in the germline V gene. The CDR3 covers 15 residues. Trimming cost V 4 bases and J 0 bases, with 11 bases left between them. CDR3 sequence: CASSAGTASTDTQYF. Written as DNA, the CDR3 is TGCGCCAGCAGTGCCGGGACCGCTAGCACAGATACGCAGTATTTT.

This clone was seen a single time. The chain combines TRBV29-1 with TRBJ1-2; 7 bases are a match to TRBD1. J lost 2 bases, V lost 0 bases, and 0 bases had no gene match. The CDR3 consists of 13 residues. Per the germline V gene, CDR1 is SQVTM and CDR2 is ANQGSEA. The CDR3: CSVEEQGNYGYTF. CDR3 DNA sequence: TGCAGCGTTGAAGAACAGGGGAACTATGGCTACACCTTC.

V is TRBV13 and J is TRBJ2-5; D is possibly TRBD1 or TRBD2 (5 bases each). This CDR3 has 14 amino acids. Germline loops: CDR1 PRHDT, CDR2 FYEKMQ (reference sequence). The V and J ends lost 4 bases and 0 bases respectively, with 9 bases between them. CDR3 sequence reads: CASSSRGHQETQYF. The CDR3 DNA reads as TGTGCCAGCAGCTCCCGGGGCCACCAAGAGACCCAGTACTTC.

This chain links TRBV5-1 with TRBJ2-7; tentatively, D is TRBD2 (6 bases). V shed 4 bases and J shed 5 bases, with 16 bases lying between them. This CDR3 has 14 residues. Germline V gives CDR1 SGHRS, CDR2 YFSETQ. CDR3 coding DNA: TGCGCCAGCAGCCAACGGGACTTTACCCACGAGCAGTACTTC. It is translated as CASSQRDFTHEQYF.

CDR3 sequence: CSVVRLYNEQFF. CDR3 nucleotide sequence: TGCAGCGTTGTGCGGCTCTACAATGAGCAGTTCTTC. The chain has TRBV29-1 and TRBJ2-1, with unresolved D. Trimming took off 4 bases at V and 3 bases at J, with 7 bases between the two ends. The V gene's germline CDR1 is SQVTM and CDR2 ANQGSEA. This CDR3 has 12 residues.

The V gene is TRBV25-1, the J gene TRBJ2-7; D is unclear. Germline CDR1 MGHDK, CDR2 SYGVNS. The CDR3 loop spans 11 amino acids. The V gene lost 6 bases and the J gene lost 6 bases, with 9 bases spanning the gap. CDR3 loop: CASRLSTEQYF. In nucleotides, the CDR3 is TGTGCCAGCAGACTAAGTACCGAGCAGTACTTC.

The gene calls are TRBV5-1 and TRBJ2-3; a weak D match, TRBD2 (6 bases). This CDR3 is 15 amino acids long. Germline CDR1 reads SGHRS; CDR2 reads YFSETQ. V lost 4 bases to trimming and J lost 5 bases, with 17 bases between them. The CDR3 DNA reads TGCGCCAGCAGCCCGGAGGGTAGGGGAGGAGATACGCAGTATTTT. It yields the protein CASSPEGRGGDTQYF.